One and the same sample provided the 9 T cell receptor beta chains below, sequenced in a study. MiXCR, run by TCRdb on the 5' RACE reads, gives a single entry per CDR3 protein. Of over 50,000 distinct CDR3 sequences listed, around 26% were seen once; the top ten hold 2.5% to 4%. Specimen: tumor-infiltrating naive CD4+ T cells sorted from the breast tumor. Documented subset: naive CD4+ T cells, CD4+CD45RA+CD25-. All receptors derive from a female donor with breast cancer.

This clonotype has a count of ten or more. The J gene is TRBJ2-7, the V gene TRBV7-9; D is undetermined. The germline V gene has CDR1 SEHNR and CDR2 FQNEAQ (reference sequence). V dropped 7 bases and J dropped 0 bases, with 13 bases sitting between them. The CDR3 is made up of 14 amino acids. The CDR3 coding sequence is TGTGCCAGCACCTCCCTACTAAACTCCTACGAGCAGTACTTC. It translates to CASTSLLNSYEQYF.

In regard to this clonotype: This could be a read error, since a much larger clone is one nucleotide away. V and J are TRBV12-3 or TRBV12-4 and TRBJ1-2, with 8 bases identical to TRBD1. The CDR3 is 16 residues long. CDR3 nucleotide sequence: TGTGCCAGCAGTTTAATAGGACAGGGAGTCAACTATGGCTACCCCTTC. This translates into CASSLIGQGVNYGYPF.

For the CDR3, the DNA is TGTGCCAGCAACAGCGGCGGAACCTACGAGCAGTACTTC. Its translation: CASNSGGTYEQYF. The chain combines TRBV12-3 or TRBV12-4 with TRBJ2-7, with D maybe TRBD2 (5 bases). Trimming shortened V by 7 bases and J by 2 bases, and 12 bases separated the two germline ends. The CDR3 is 13 residues long.

V and J are TRBV7-2 and TRBJ2-5; TRBD2 might be the D (5 bases). V shed 5 bases and J shed 0 bases, with 13 bases lying between them. The germline V gene encodes CDR1 SGHTA and CDR2 FQGNSA. The CDR3 is made up of 15 amino acids. The CDR3 region is CASSVGLGYQETQYF. The CDR3 nucleotides read TGTGCCAGCAGCGTAGGACTGGGGTACCAAGAGACCCAGTACTTC. The full variable domain, with the rest looked up from reference TRBV7-2 and TRBJ2-5, is GAGVSQSPSNKVTEKGKDVELRCDPISGHTALYWYRQSLGQGLEFLIYFQGNSAPDKSGLPSDRFSAERTGGSVSTLTIQRTQQEDSAVYLCASSVGLGYQETQYFGPGTRLLVL.

This clonotype occurred a few times. The V call is TRBV6-6, the J call TRBJ1-2, with unresolved D. V lost 5 bases to trimming and J lost 5 bases, with 12 bases between them. CDR1 and CDR2 from the germline V gene are MNHNY and SVGAGI (reference sequence). This CDR3 comprises 13 residues. CDR3 region: CASSTDGDYGYTF. The CDR3 region has the DNA TGTGCCAGCAGTACGGACGGGGATTATGGCTACACCTTC.

The rearrangement uses TRBV28 and TRBJ1-2; D remains unclear. Germline CDR1 is MDHEN and CDR2 is SYDVKM. The CDR3 length is 14 residues. The germline V and J ends were trimmed by 2 bases and 2 bases, with 9 bases remaining between them. The CDR3 DNA follows: TGTGCCAGCAGTTTACGCCAGAGAAACTATGGCTACACCTTC. It is translated as CASSLRQRNYGYTF.

With respect to this clonotype: The CDR3 does not end in the conserved phenylalanine or tryptophan, so this is likely a read error. The DNA of the CDR3 is TGTGCCAGCAGCACCGGCCGGGGACTAGCGGATTACAATGAGCAGTTCGTC. As protein: CASSTGRGLADYNEQFV. J is TRBJ2-1 and V is TRBV12-3 or TRBV12-4; TRBD2 matches 11 bases. The V segment lost 6 bases and the J segment 4 bases; nucleotides outside the gene matches: 11. This CDR3 is built from 17 residues.

This clonotype occurred many times. The CDR3, as DNA: TGCGCCAGCAGCTTCAAACAGGGCATTAATGAAAAACTGTTTTTT. It is translated as CASSFKQGINEKLFF. The V call is TRBV5-1, the J call TRBJ1-4; maybe TRBD1 (6 bases). V was cut by 2 bases and J by 4 bases, with 12 bases left in between. The V gene's germline CDR1 is SGHRS and CDR2 YFSETQ. CDR3 length: 15 amino acids.

A few counts support this clonotype. The rearrangement links TRBV3-1 to TRBJ2-1; 11 bases fit TRBD2. This CDR3 contains 15 residues. Unmatched junction bases numbered 8, after V lost 6 bases and J lost 7 bases. Germline values: CDR1 LGHDT, CDR2 YNNKEL (reference sequence). CDR3 region: CASSLAGGPENEQFF. In DNA form, the CDR3 reads TGTGCCAGCAGTCTAGCGGGAGGCCCGGAGAATGAGCAGTTCTTC.